This passage covers 32 T cell receptor beta chains from one sample sequenced in a study of blood T cell repertoires in COVID-19. TCRdb's table, derived via immunoSEQ multiplex PCR, lists solely in-frame clones and lacks some. The sample contains roughly 130,000 clones, more than 75% of which appear only once. The sequenced sample was peripheral blood. The receptors here all came from a woman aged 60-75 years with acute or convalescent COVID-19.

The genes are TRBV19 and TRBJ1-5, with 9 bases that match TRBD1. The J segment lost 5 bases and the V segment lost 5 bases, leaving 7 bases of the junction unmatched. The CDR3 loop spans 15 amino acids. CDR1 and CDR2 from the germline V gene are LNHDA and SQIVND (reference sequence). CDR3 sequence: CASSVTGGGYQPQHF. The CDR3 DNA reads as TGTGCCAGTAGTGTAACAGGGGGCGGATATCAGCCCCAGCATTTT.

Points on this clone: Other DNA sequences of this sample code for an identical CDR3. The chain has TRBV5-4 and TRBJ2-7; TRBD2 is a possible D gene (5 bases). Trimming left V 7 bases short and J 2 bases short, with 13 bases between. This CDR3 has 13 amino acids. Looked up from germline, CDR1 is SGHNT and CDR2 is YYREEE (reference sequence). Here the CDR3 reads CASPSLGAYEQYV. Written as DNA, the CDR3 is TGTGCCAGCCCTTCTCTCGGGGCCTACGAGCAGTACGTC.

The chain's CDR3 is CALSFTTNEKLFF. In DNA, the CDR3 is TGTGCTCTGTCCTTTACAACTAATGAAAAACTGTTTTTT. V and J are TRBV30 and TRBJ1-4; the D is unclear. The CDR3 contains 13 residues. Germline-derived CDR1 and CDR2 are GTSNPN and SVGIG (reference sequence).

This chain joins TRBV6-2 or TRBV6-3 and TRBJ2-5, with D uncertain. Deletions cut 5 bases from V and 5 bases from J, with 9 bases between. In germline, CDR1 is MNHEY, CDR2 SVGEGT. CDR3 size: 12 residues. CDR3 DNA: TGTGCCAGCAGTCGCCTGCGGGAGACCCAGTACTTC. This codes for CASSRLRETQYF.

The V gene is TRBV5-1, the J gene TRBJ1-1; no clear D gene. The CDR3 consists of 14 residues. Germline V gives CDR1 SGHRS, CDR2 YFSETQ. V lost 0 bases and J 1 base, leaving 7 bases between the germline ends. CDR3 in amino acids: CASSLESRNTEAFF. For the CDR3, the DNA is TGCGCCAGCAGCTTGGAATCGCGGAACACTGAAGCTTTCTTT. The whole variable domain, filled in from reference TRBV5-1 and TRBJ1-1, reads KAGVTQTPRYLIKTRGQQVTLSCSPISGHRSVSWYQQTPGQGLQFLFEYFSETQRNKGNFPGRFSGRQFSNSRSEMNVSTLELGDSALYLCASSLESRNTEAFFGQGTRLTVV.

This clone showed up just a few times. The chain links TRBV28 to TRBJ2-1; 11 nucleotides align to TRBD2. Trimming cost V 5 bases and J 4 bases; bases outside gene matches: 7. This CDR3 has 16 residues. Germline-derived CDR1 and CDR2 are MDHEN and SYDVKM. The CDR3 here is CASSTPGLAVYNEQFF. The CDR3 DNA reads TGTGCCAGCAGTACGCCGGGACTAGCGGTTTACAATGAGCAGTTCTTC.

The gene calls are TRBV10-3 and TRBJ1-1, with 9 bases lining up with TRBD1. With 3 bases clipped from V and 4 bases from J, the junction kept 9 bases outside the gene matches. The CDR3 extends over 16 amino acids. CDR1 and CDR2 (germline): ENHRY, SYGVKD. The CDR3: CAISDLGTGRATEAFF. CDR3 sequence (DNA): TGTGCCATCAGTGACCTCGGGACAGGGAGAGCCACTGAAGCTTTCTTT.

The chain joins TRBV30 to TRBJ1-5, with D uncertain. This CDR3 has 14 residues. V lost 0 bases and J lost 5, with 11 bases in between. Germline V gives CDR1 GTSNPN, CDR2 SVGIG (reference sequence). The DNA of the CDR3 is TGTGCCTGGAGTGTACAGAATTCGGATCAGCCCCAGCATTTT. Translated: CAWSVQNSDQPQHF. The full variable domain, rest sourced from reference TRBV30 and TRBJ1-5, is SQTIHQWPATLVQPVGSPLSLECTVEGTSNPNLYWYRQAAGRGLQLLFYSVGIGQISSEVPQNLSASRPQDRQFILSSKKLLLSDSGFYLCAWSVQNSDQPQHFGDGTRLSIL.

The J gene is TRBJ2-1, the V gene TRBV5-1; 9 bases align to TRBD1. Germline V gives CDR1 SGHRS, CDR2 YFSETQ. The CDR3 loop spans 14 amino acids. Trimming removed 2 bases from V and 6 bases from J; junction bases left unmatched: 3. As DNA, the CDR3 is TGCGCCAGCAGCTTAGGGACAGGGAGCAATGAGCAGTTCTTC. This codes for CASSLGTGSNEQFF.

The chain employs TRBV4-1 and TRBJ1-1, with TRBD1 matching 10 bases. This CDR3 contains 17 residues. After removal of 0 bases from V and 5 bases from J, the junction contained 9 bases not matched to a gene. The germline V gene has CDR1 MGHRA and CDR2 YSYEKL. The CDR3 bases are TGCGCCAGCAGCCAAGAGGGGAGGGACAGGGGCCGAACTGAAGCTTTCTTT. Residues: CASSQEGRDRGRTEAFF.

The chain is built from TRBV9 and TRBJ1-3; D is undetermined. The CDR3 covers 17 residues. V dropped 0 bases and J dropped 4 bases, with 17 bases sitting between them. In germline, CDR1 is SGDLS, CDR2 YYNGEE. This CDR3 is CASSVELWEDSGNTIYF. CDR3 nucleotide sequence: TGTGCCAGCAGCGTAGAACTCTGGGAGGACTCGGGAAACACCATATATTTT.

The gene calls are TRBV5-1 and TRBJ1-1, with TRBD1 matching over 7 bases. Germline trimming cut 1 base from V and 10 bases from J; bases unmatched to any gene: 13. The CDR3 loop spans 15 amino acids. Germline CDR1 is SGHRS and CDR2 is YFSETQ. The CDR3 loop is CASSLMGQSPSRAFF. CDR3 bases: TGCGCCAGCAGCTTGATGGGACAGAGCCCGAGTAGAGCTTTCTTT.

The CDR3 sequence is CASSGGTSGRALEDTQYF. DNA for the CDR3: TGTGCCAGCAGTGGGGGGACTAGCGGGAGGGCCCTCGAAGATACGCAGTATTTT. The chain links TRBV2 to TRBJ2-3; 16 bases map to TRBD2. The CDR3 totals 18 residues. Germline values: CDR1 SNHLY, CDR2 FYNNEI. The V and J ends lost 4 bases and 5 bases, in that order; junction bases with no gene match: 9.

V gene TRBV2 combines with J gene TRBJ2-1; TRBD1 is a possible D gene (5 bases). Deletions cut 8 bases from V and 7 bases from J, with 12 bases between. Germline lookup yields CDR1 SNHLY and CDR2 FYNNEI. The CDR3 sequence is 12 residues long. The CDR3 spells CASQGPGNEQFF. The DNA of the CDR3 is TGTGCCAGCCAGGGCCCAGGGAATGAGCAGTTCTTC.

The chain has TRBV6-2 or TRBV6-3 and TRBJ2-5; D is perhaps TRBD1 (6 bases). This CDR3 region has 14 residues. Trimming pared 5 bases from V and 0 bases from J, leaving 10 bases between. CDR1 and CDR2 (germline): MNHEY, SVGEGT. CDR3 nucleotides: TGTGCCAGCAGTCGCCCAGGGGACCAAGAGACCCAGTACTTC. Encoded protein: CASSRPGDQETQYF.

The chain couples TRBV27 to TRBJ2-1; tentatively, D is TRBD2 (5 bases). Germline V CDR1 and CDR2: MNHEY, SMNVEV (reference sequence). The V end lost 7 bases, the J end lost 3 bases, and 13 bases lay between the germline ends. There are 14 residues in the CDR3. CDR3 coding DNA: TGTGCCAGCATGCGAGCTGGAGGCTACAATGAGCAGTTCTTC. Translated: CASMRAGGYNEQFF.

About this clone itself: The DNA is left out, because the CDR3 cannot be placed on it with certainty; the CDR3 is given as TCRdb lists it. This chain links TRBV21-1 with TRBJ2-3; the table's TRBD2 call for D was not verified on the DNA. TRBV21-1 is given as a pseudogene. The CDR3 is made up of 18 amino acids, end residues included. CDR3 amino acids: CASSKAVASGASTDTQYF.

V and J are TRBV11-2 and TRBJ2-3; the match to TRBD1 covers 8 bases. The germline V gene has CDR1 SGHAT and CDR2 FQNNGV. With 4 bases clipped from V and 3 bases from J, the junction kept 6 bases outside the gene matches. The CDR3 runs to 15 residues. The CDR3 DNA follows: TGTGCCAGCAGCTGGGGACAGGCGGGAACAGATACGCAGTATTTT. It yields the protein CASSWGQAGTDTQYF.

The chain has TRBV7-6 and TRBJ1-6; no firm D call. Germline CDR1 and CDR2: SGHVS and FNYEAQ. V shed 0 bases and J shed 6 bases, with 6 bases lying between them. The CDR3 has 14 amino acids. The CDR3 DNA reads as TGTGCCAGCAGCTTAGCGGAGCGTAATTCACCCCTCCACTTT. Its protein product is CASSLAERNSPLHF.

This sequence joins TRBV12-3 or TRBV12-4 and TRBJ2-7; D perhaps matches TRBD1 (6 bases). Trimming left V 5 bases short and J 2 bases short, with 10 bases between. This CDR3 is 13 amino acids long. In DNA, the CDR3 is TGTGCCAGCAGTCAGACAGGAACCTACGAGCAGTACGTC. It specifies CASSQTGTYEQYV.

CDR3 residues: CASSFGTSGTEQFF. In DNA form, the CDR3 reads TGTGCCAGCAGTTTCGGGACTAGCGGGACAGAGCAGTTCTTC. The chain has TRBV2 and TRBJ2-1, with 13 bases that match TRBD2. This CDR3 is 14 amino acids long. The germline V gene encodes CDR1 SNHLY and CDR2 FYNNEI. Trimming removed 5 bases from V and 10 bases from J; junction bases left unmatched: 5. The full variable domain, its missing parts supplied by reference TRBV2 and TRBJ2-1, is EPEVTQTPSHQVTQMGQEVILRCVPISNHLYFYWYRQILGQKVEFLVSFYNNEISEKSEIFDDQFSVERPDGSNFTLKIRSTKLEDSAMYFCASSFGTSGTEQFFGPGTRLTVL.

This clone appeared a single time. The rearrangement uses TRBV4-2 and TRBJ1-2, with 10 positions matching TRBD1. Trimming removed 3 bases from V and 7 bases from J; junction bases left unmatched: 8. The CDR3 is 15 residues long. The germline gives CDR1 LGHNA, CDR2 YNFKEQ. The CDR3 coding sequence is TGTGCCAGCAGCCAGCCTCAAGGGACAGGGGTTGGCTACACCTTC. This translates into CASSQPQGTGVGYTF.

This chain connects TRBV7-6 to TRBJ2-1, with TRBD2 matching 8 bases. This CDR3 comprises 16 residues. V lost 7 bases to trimming and J lost 4 bases; unmatched junction nucleotides: 12. Per the germline V gene, CDR1 is SGHVS and CDR2 is FNYEAQ. The CDR3 reads CASMEGAGEPYNEQFF. CDR3 nucleotides: TGTGCCAGCATGGAGGGAGCGGGAGAACCTTACAATGAGCAGTTCTTC.

The rearrangement uses TRBV12-3 or TRBV12-4 and TRBJ1-2; D is unclear. The V end was cut by 4 bases, the J end by 6 bases, with 12 bases between. The length of the CDR3 is 13 residues. The CDR3 spells CASSSRWGDGYTF. The CDR3 nucleotides read TGTGCCAGCAGTTCACGCTGGGGAGATGGCTACACCTTC.

The chain has TRBV28 and TRBJ2-2; 7 nucleotides align to TRBD2. The V and J ends lost 4 bases and 6 bases, in that order; junction bases with no gene match: 8. This CDR3 contains 15 residues. Per germline, CDR1 MDHEN and CDR2 SYDVKM. CDR3 region: CASSWGTTVSGELFF. The CDR3 region has the DNA TGTGCCAGCAGTTGGGGGACTACCGTCTCCGGGGAGCTGTTTTTT.

The chain is built from TRBV5-1 and TRBJ1-3; D is ambiguous. CDR3 length: 18 amino acids. Trimming pared 5 bases from V and 3 bases from J, leaving 24 bases between. CDR1 and CDR2 (germline): SGHRS, YFSETQ. DNA for the CDR3: TGCGCCAGCAGATCGGCGCCTGGAGCCAGAGGATTTGGAAACACCATATATTTT. The encoded protein is CASRSAPGARGFGNTIYF.

This clone came up once. The V and J genes are TRBV10-2 and TRBJ1-1; 8 bases match TRBD1. V lost 4 bases to trimming and J lost 5 bases; unmatched junction nucleotides: 3. Looked up from germline, CDR1 is WSHSY and CDR2 is SAAADI. This CDR3 has 13 amino acids. The CDR3: CASSAQGGTEAFF. DNA for the CDR3: TGCGCCAGCAGTGCACAGGGGGGGACTGAAGCTTTCTTT.

The rearrangement links TRBV12-3 or TRBV12-4 to TRBJ1-3; D unclear. The CDR3 has 13 residues. The V gene lost 8 bases and the J gene lost 1 base, with 9 bases spanning the gap. The CDR3 bases are TGTGCCAGCGACTCGAGGTCTGGAAACACCATATATTTT. Translating gives CASDSRSGNTIYF.

This chain uses TRBV9 with TRBJ2-2, with TRBD2 as a possible D gene (6 bases). Trimming removed 5 bases from V and 0 bases from J, with 17 bases in between. The CDR3 consists of 17 residues. Germline loops: CDR1 SGDLS, CDR2 YYNGEE. CDR3 DNA sequence: TGTGCCAGCAGGGCGATGGACGGAGGGGCGAACACCGGGGAGCTGTTTTTT. Translated, it gives CASRAMDGGANTGELFF.

The chain is built from TRBV5-1 and TRBJ2-2; the match to TRBD1 covers 8 bases. The germline gives CDR1 SGHRS, CDR2 YFSETQ. After removal of 4 bases from V and 0 bases from J, the junction contained 2 bases not matched to a gene. The CDR3 consists of 15 residues. The DNA for the CDR3 is TGCGCCAGCAGCCCGACAGGGGCGAACACCGGGGAGCTGTTTTTT. Its protein is CASSPTGANTGELFF.

The genes are TRBV6-1 and TRBJ1-5; weak D call: TRBD1 (6 bases). CDR1 MNHNS and CDR2 SASEGT come from the germline V gene. The CDR3 runs to 16 residues. Trimming removed 0 bases at V and 7 bases at J, with 16 bases between. The CDR3 DNA follows: TGTGCCAGCAGTGAAGCGCTTCGAGGGGGAGGGCAGCCCCAGCATTTT. It yields the protein CASSEALRGGGQPQHF.

J is TRBJ2-5 and V is TRBV19; 9 bases align to TRBD1. The CDR3 spans 15 residues. The germline CDR1 and CDR2 sequences are LNHDA and SQIVND (reference sequence). With 4 bases clipped from V and 4 bases from J, the junction kept 7 bases outside the gene matches. The CDR3 loop reads CASSKDRGMVETQYF. In nucleotides, the CDR3 is TGTGCCAGTAGTAAAGACAGGGGGATGGTAGAGACCCAGTACTTC.